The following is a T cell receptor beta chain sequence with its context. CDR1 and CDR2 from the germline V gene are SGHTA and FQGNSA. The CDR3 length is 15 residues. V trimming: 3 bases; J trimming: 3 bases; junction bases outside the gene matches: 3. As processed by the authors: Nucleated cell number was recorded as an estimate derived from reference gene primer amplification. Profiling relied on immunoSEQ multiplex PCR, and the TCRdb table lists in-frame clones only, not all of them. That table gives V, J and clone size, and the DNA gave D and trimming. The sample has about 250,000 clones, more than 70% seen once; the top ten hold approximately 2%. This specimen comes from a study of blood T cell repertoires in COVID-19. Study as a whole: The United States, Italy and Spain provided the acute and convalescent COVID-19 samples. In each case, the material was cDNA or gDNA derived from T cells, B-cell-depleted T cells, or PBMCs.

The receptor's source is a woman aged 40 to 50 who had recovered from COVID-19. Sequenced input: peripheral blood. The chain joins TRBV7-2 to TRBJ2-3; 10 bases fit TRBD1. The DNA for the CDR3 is TGTGCCAGCAGCTTGGACAGGGGGTTGACAGATACGCAGTATTTT. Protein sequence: CASSLDRGLTDTQYF.